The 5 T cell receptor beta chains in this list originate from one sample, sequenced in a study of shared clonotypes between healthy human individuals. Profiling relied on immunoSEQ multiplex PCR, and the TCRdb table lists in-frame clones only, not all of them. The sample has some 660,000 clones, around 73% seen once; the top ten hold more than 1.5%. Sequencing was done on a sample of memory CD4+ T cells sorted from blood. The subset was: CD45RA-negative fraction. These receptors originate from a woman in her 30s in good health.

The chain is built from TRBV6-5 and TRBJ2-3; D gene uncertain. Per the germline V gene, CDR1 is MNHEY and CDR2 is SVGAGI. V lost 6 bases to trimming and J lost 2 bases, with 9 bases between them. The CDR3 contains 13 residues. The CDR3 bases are TGTGCCAGCAGGGACCCCGACACAGATACGCAGTATTTT. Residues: CASRDPDTDTQYF.

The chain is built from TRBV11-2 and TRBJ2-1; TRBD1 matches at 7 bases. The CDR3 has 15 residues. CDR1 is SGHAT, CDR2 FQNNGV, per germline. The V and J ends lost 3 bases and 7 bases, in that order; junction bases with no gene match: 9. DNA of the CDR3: TGTGCCAGCAGCTTTCTCCGGACAGGCCTTAATGAGCAGTTCTTC. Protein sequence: CASSFLRTGLNEQFF.

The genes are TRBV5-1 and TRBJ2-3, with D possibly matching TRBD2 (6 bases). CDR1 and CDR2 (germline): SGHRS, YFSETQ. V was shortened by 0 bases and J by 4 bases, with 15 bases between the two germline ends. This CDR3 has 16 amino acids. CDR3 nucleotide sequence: TGCGCCAGCAGCTTGGGTGGCGCCGGGGGTGCAGATACGCAGTATTTT. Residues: CASSLGGAGGADTQYF.

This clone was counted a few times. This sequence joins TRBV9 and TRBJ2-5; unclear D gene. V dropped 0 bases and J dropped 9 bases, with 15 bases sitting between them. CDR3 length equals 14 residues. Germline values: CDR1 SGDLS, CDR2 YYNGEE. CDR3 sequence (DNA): TGTGCCAGCAGCGTAGATGGGCAGGCCCGGGCCCAGTACTTC. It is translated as CASSVDGQARAQYF.

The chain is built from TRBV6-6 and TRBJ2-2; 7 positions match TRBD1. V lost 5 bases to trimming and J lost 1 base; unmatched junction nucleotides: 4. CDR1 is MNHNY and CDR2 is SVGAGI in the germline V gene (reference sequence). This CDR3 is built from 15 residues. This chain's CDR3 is CASSVQGVNTGELFF. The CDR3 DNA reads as TGTGCCAGCAGTGTTCAGGGGGTGAACACCGGGGAGCTGTTTTTT.